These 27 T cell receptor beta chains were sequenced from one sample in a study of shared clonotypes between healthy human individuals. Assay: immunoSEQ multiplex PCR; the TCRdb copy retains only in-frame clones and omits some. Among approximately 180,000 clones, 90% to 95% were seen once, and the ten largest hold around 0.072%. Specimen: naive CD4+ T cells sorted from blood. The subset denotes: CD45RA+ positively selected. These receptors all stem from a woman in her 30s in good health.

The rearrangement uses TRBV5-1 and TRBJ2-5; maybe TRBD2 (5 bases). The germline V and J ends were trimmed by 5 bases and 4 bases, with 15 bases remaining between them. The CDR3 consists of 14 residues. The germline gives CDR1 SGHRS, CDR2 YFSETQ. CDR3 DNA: TGCGCCAGCAGAGGAGGAGAGTGGTTAGAGACCCAGTACTTC. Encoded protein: CASRGGEWLETQYF.

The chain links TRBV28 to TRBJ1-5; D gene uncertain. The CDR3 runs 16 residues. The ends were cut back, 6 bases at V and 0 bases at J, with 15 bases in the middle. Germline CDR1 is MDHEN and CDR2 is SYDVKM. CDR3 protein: CASSWISRDSNQPQHF. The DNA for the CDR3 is TGTGCCAGCAGCTGGATCTCGAGGGATAGCAATCAGCCCCAGCATTTT.

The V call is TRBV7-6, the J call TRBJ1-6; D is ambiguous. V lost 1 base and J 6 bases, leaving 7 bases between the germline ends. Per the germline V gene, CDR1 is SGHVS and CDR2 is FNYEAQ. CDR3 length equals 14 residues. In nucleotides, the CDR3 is TGTGCCAGCAGCTTAGGTGGGGTTAATTCACCCCTCCACTTT. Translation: CASSLGGVNSPLHF. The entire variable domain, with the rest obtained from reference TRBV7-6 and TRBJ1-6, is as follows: GAGVSQSPRYKVTKRGQDVALRCDPISGHVSLYWYRQALGQGPEFLTYFNYEAQQDKSGLPNDRFSAERPEGSISTLTIQRTEQRDSAMYRCASSLGGVNSPLHFGNGTRLTVT.

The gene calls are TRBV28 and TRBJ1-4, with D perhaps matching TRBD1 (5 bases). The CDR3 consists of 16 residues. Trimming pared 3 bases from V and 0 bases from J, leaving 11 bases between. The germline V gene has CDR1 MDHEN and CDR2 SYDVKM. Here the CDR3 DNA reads TGTGCCAGCAGTTTGGGTACAGGTGCAACTAATGAAAAACTGTTTTTT. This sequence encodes CASSLGTGATNEKLFF.

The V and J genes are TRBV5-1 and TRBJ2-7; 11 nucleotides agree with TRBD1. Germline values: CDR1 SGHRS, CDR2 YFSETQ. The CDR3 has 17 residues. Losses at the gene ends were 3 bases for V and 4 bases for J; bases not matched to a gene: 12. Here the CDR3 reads CASSYLSGTGGVYEQYF. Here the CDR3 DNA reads TGCGCCAGCAGCTACCTATCCGGGACAGGGGGTGTTTACGAGCAGTACTTC.

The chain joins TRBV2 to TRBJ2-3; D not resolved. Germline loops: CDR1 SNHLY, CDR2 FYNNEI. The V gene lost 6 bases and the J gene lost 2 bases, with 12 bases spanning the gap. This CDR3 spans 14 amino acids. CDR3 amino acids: CASRRTPATDTQYF. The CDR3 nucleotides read TGTGCCAGCAGGAGAACTCCTGCCACAGATACGCAGTATTTT.

In DNA form, the CDR3 reads TGTGCCAGCTCACCCGAGGGGCTAATAGATACGCAGTATTTT. This sequence encodes CASSPEGLIDTQYF. The chain joins TRBV18 to TRBJ2-3; the D call may be TRBD1 or TRBD2 (5 bases each). The V gene's germline CDR1 is KGHSH and CDR2 LQKENI. CDR3 size: 14 residues. V gave up 3 bases and J gave up 5 bases, with 12 bases separating them.

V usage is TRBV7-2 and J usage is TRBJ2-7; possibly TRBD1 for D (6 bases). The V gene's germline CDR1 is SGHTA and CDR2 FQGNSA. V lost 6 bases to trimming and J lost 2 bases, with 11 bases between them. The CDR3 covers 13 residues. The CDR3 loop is CASRRTVTYEQYF. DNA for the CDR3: TGTGCCAGCAGGAGGACAGTCACCTACGAGCAGTACTTC.

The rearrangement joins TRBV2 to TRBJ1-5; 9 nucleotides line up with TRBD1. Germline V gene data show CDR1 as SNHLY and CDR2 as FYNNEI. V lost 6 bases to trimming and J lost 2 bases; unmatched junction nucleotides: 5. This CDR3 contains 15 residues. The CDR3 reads CASSLGQGRNQPQHF. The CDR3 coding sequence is TGTGCCAGCAGCCTGGGACAGGGCCGCAATCAGCCCCAGCATTTT.

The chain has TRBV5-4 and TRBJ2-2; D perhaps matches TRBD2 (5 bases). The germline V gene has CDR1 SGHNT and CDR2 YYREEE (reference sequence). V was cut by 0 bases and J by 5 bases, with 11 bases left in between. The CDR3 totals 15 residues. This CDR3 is CASSLAGIATGELFF. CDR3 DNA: TGTGCCAGCAGCTTGGCGGGGATCGCGACCGGGGAGCTGTTTTTT.

CDR3 in DNA: TGTGCCAGCAGCGTGTCTGGGGCGAACACTGAAGCTTTCTTT. As protein: CASSVSGANTEAFF. This chain connects TRBV9 to TRBJ1-1; D may be TRBD1 (5 bases). Germline CDR1 SGDLS, CDR2 YYNGEE. This CDR3 is 14 amino acids long. Trimming left V 2 bases short and J 1 base short, with 9 bases between.

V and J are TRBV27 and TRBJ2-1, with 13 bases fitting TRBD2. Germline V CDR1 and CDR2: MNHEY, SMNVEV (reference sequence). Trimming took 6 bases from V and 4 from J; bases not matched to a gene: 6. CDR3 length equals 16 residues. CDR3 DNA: TGTGCCAGCAGAGCACTAGCGGGAGGGAGTTACAATGAGCAGTTCTTC. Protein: CASRALAGGSYNEQFF.

Here the CDR3 DNA reads TGTGCCAGCAGGGGGGGACCGGGACAGGGCTGGGAGACCCAGTACTTC. Its protein product is CASRGGPGQGWETQYF. This chain joins TRBV5-8 and TRBJ2-5; 9 positions match TRBD1. The CDR3 is 16 amino acids. Per germline, CDR1 SGHTS and CDR2 YDEGEE. Trimming removed 5 bases from V and 5 bases from J; junction bases left unmatched: 13.

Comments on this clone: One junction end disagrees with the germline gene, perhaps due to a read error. CDR3 residues: CTSSPSLATTYEQYF. The CDR3 region has the DNA TGTACCAGCTCACCCTCCCTAGCTACAACCTACGAGCAGTACTTC. This chain uses TRBV18 with TRBJ2-7, with D perhaps TRBD2 (5 bases). The CDR3 runs to 15 residues. Germline CDR1 is KGHSH and CDR2 is LQKENI.

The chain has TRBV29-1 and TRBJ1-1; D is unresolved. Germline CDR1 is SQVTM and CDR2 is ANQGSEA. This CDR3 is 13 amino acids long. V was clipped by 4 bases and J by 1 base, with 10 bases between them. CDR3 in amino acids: CSVVSGSNTEAFF. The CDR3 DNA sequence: TGCAGCGTTGTTTCGGGGTCGAACACTGAAGCTTTCTTT.

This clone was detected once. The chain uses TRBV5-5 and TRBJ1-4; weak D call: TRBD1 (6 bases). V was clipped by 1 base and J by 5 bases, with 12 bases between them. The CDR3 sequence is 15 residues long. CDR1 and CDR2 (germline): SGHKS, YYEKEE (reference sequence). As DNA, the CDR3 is TGTGCCAGCAGCTTGATAGGGGACAAGAATGAAAAACTGTTTTTT. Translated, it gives CASSLIGDKNEKLFF.

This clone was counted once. The CDR3 nucleotides read TGTGCCAGCAGTTACTCGAAAACGGGCTACGAGCAGTACTTC. It is translated as CASSYSKTGYEQYF. The chain combines TRBV6-5 with TRBJ2-7; D uncertain. Trimming took 0 bases from V and 3 from J, leaving 9 bases between them. CDR3 length: 14 amino acids. The germline V gene encodes CDR1 MNHEY and CDR2 SVGAGI.

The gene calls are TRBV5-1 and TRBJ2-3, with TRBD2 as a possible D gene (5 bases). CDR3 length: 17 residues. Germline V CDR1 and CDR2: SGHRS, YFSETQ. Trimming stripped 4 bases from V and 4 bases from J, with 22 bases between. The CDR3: CASSRGPLTPGSDTQYF. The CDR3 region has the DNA TGCGCCAGCAGCCGAGGGCCCCTAACGCCAGGTTCAGATACGCAGTATTTT. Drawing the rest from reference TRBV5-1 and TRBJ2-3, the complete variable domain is KAGVTQTPRYLIKTRGQQVTLSCSPISGHRSVSWYQQTPGQGLQFLFEYFSETQRNKGNFPGRFSGRQFSNSRSEMNVSTLELGDSALYLCASSRGPLTPGSDTQYFGPGTRLTVL.

CDR3 in DNA: TGTGCCAGCAGCGCAAAAGACCTTAGGACAGGGTTTGGCTACACCTTC. Amino acids: CASSAKDLRTGFGYTF. The rearrangement joins TRBV7-3 to TRBJ1-2; TRBD1 agrees at 8 bases. Looked up from germline, CDR1 is SGHTA and CDR2 is FQGTGA. The CDR3 sequence is 16 residues long. V gave up 5 bases and J gave up 7 bases; unmatched junction bases: 15.

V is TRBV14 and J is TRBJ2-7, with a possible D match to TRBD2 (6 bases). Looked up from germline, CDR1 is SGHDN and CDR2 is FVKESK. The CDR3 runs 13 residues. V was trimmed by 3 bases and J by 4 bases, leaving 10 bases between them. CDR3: CASSQLGRYEQYF. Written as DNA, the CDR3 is TGTGCCAGCAGCCAGCTAGGGAGGTACGAGCAGTACTTC.

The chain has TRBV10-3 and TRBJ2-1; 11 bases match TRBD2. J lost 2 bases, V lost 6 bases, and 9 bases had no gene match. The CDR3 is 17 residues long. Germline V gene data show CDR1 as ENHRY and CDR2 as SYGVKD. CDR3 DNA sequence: TGTGCCATCAGAGACCCAAATAGCGGGAGGGCCTACAATGAGCAGTTCTTC. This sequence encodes CAIRDPNSGRAYNEQFF.

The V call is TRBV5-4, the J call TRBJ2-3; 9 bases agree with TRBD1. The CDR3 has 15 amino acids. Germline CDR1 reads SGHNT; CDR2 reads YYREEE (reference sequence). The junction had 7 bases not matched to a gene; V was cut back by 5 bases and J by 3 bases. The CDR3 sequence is CASRLGQGWTDTQYF. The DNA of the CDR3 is TGTGCCAGCAGGCTGGGACAGGGATGGACAGATACGCAGTATTTT. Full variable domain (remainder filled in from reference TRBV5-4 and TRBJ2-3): ETGVTQSPTHLIKTRGQQVTLRCSSQSGHNTVSWYQQALGQGPQFIFQYYREEENGRGNFPPRFSGLQFPNYSSELNVNALELDDSALYLCASRLGQGWTDTQYFGPGTRLTVL.

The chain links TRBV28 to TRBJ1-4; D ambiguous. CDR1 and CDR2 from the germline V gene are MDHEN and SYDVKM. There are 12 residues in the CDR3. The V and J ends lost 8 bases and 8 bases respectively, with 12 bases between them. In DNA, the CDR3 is TGTGCCAGCCGTCAGGTTGAGGAAAAACTGTTTTTT. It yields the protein CASRQVEEKLFF.

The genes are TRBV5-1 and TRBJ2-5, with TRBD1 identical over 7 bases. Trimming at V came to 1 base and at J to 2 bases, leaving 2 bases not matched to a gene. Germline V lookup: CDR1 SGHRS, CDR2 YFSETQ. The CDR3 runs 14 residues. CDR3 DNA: TGCGCCAGCAGCTTGAGCAGGGGGCAAGAGACCCAGTACTTC. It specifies CASSLSRGQETQYF.

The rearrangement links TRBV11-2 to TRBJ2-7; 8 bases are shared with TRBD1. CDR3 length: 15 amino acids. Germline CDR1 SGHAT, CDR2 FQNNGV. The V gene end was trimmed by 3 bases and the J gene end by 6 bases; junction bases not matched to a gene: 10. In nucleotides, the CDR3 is TGTGCCAGCAGCTTCGGACAGGGAGATTTTTTCGAGCAGTACTTC. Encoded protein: CASSFGQGDFFEQYF.

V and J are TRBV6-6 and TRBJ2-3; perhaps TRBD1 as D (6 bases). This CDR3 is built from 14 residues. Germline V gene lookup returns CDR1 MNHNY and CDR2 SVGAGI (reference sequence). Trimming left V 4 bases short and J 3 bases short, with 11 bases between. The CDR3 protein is CASSSWTETDTQYF. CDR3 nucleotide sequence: TGTGCCAGCAGTTCATGGACAGAAACAGATACGCAGTATTTT.

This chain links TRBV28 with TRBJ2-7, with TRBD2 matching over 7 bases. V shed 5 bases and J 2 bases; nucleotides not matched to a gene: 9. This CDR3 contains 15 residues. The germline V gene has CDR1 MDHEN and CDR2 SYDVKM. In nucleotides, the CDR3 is TGTGCCAGCAGTCCCCTGGCGGGAGTCACCTACGAGCAGTACTTC. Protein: CASSPLAGVTYEQYF.